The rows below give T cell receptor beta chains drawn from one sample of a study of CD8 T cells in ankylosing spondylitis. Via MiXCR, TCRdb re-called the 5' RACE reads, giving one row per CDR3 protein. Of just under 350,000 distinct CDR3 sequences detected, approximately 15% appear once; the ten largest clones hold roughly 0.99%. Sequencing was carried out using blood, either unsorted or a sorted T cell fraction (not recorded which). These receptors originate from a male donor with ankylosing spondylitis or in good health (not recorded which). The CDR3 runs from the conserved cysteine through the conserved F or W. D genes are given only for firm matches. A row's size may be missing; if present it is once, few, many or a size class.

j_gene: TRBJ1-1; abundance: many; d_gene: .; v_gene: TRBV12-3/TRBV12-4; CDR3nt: TGTGCCAGCATCCACCAGGGTTTCACTGAAGCTTTCTTT; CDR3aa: CASIHQGFTEAFF
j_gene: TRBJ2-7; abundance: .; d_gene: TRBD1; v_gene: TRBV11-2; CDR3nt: TGTGCCAGCAGTCCTAGGGGTCAGGGGACAGGAGTTTACGAGCAGTACTTC; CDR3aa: CASSPRGQGTGVYEQYF
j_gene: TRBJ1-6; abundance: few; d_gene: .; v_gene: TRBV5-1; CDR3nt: TGCGCCAGCAGCCAAAGGGGGACGTTCGGATATTCACCCCTCCACTTT; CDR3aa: CASSQRGTFGYSPLHF
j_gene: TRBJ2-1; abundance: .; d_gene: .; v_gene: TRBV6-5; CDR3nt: TGTGCCAGCAGTTACTCGACTGAGCAGTTCTTC; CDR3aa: CASSYSTEQFF
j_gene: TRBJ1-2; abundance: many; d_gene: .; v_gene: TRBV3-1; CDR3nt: TGTGCCAGTCGGGCCGATAACTATGGCTACACCTTC; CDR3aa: CASRADNYGYTF
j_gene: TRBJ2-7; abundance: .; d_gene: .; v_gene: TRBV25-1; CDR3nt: TGTGCCAGCAGTGATGGGGTCTACGAGCAGTACTTC; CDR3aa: CASSDGVYEQYF
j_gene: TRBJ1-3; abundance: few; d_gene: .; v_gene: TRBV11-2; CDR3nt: TGTGCCAGCGACAAGGACGGACGCTCTGGAAACACCATATATTTT; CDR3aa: CASDKDGRSGNTIYF
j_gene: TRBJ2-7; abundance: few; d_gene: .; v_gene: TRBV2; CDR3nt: TGTGCCAGCTCTGGGACTCTCCCGAGGGACGAGCAGTACTTC; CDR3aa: CASSGTLPRDEQYF
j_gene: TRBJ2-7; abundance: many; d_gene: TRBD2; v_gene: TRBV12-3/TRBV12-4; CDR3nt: TGTGCCAGCAGTCTCAGCGGGGGGCAATCCACCTACGAGCAGTACTTC; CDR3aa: CASSLSGGQSTYEQYF
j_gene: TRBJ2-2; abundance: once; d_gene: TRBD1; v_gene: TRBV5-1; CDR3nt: TGCGCCAGCAGTCCGCAGGGGGATGGCACCGGGGAGCTGTTTTTT; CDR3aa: CASSPQGDGTGELFF
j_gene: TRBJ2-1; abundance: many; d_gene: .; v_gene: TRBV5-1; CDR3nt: TGCGCCACCAGGGTGGCGGACACAAGCCGTGGGCAGTTCTTC; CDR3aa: CATRVADTSRGQFF
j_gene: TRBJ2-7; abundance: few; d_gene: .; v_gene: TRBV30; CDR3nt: TGTGCCTGGAGGAGGGTCCACGAGCAGTACTTC; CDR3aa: CAWRRVHEQYF
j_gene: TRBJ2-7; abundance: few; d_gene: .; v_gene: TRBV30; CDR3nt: TGTGCCTGGACCGGACAGAGCTCCTACGAGCAGTACTTC; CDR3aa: CAWTGQSSYEQYF
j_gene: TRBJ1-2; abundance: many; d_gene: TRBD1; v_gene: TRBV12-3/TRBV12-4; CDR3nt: TGTGCCAGCAGCCCGACAGGGGTTGCGAACTATGGCTACACCTTC; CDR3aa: CASSPTGVANYGYTF
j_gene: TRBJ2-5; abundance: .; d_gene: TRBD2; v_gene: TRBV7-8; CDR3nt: TGTGCCAGCAGCTTATTGCCCCCTTCATCTAGCGGGGCTGCCGAGACCCAGTACTTC; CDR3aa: CASSLLPPSSSGAAETQYF
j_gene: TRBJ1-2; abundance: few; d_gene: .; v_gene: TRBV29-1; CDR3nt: TGCAGCGTAAAAACCGGGACGGATCACTATGGCTACACCTTC; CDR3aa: CSVKTGTDHYGYTF
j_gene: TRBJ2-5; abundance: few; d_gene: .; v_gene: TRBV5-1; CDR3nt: TGCGCCAGCAGCCCAGGGTCGGGGGTGGAGACCCAGTACTTC; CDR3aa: CASSPGSGVETQYF
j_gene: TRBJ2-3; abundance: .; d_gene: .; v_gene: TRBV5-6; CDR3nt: TGTGCCAGCAGCTTACGGGTGGGGATCAGCACAGATACGCAGTATTTT; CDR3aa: CASSLRVGISTDTQYF
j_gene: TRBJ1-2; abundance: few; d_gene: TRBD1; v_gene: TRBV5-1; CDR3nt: TGCGCCAGCAGCTTGGGACAGGGTATTGGAGGCTACACCTTC; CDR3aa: CASSLGQGIGGYTF
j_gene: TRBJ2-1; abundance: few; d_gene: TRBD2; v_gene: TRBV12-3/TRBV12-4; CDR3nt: TGTGCCAGCAGTCTAACGGGACTAGCGTTGAAGGATGAGCAGTTCTTC; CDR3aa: CASSLTGLALKDEQFF
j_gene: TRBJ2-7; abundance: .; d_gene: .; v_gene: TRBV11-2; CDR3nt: TGTGCCAGCAGCCCACATGAAGACAGGCTATTGACCTACGAGCAGTACTTC; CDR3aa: CASSPHEDRLLTYEQYF
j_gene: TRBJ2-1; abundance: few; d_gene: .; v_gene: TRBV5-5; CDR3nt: TGTGCCAGCAGCTGGGTCCTTTACAATGAGCAGTTCTTC; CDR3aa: CASSWVLYNEQFF
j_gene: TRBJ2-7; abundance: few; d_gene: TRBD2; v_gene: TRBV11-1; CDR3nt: TGTGCCAGCAGCACGGGACTAGGCGGTGGGGAGCAGTACTTC; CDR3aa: CASSTGLGGGEQYF
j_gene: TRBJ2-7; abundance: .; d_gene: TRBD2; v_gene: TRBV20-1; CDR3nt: TGCAGTGCCCAGGGGGGACTAGCGGGGTCCTACGAGCAGTACTTC; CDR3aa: CSAQGGLAGSYEQYF